The entry that follows covers one T cell receptor beta chain sequence. This entry is derived from a study of blood T cell repertoires in COVID-19. Study as a whole: The United States, Italy and Spain were the sources of the acute and convalescent COVID-19 samples. T cells, B-cell-depleted T cells, or PBMCs supplied cDNA or gDNA.

Data came from immunoSEQ multiplex PCR; TCRdb stores just in-frame clones and leaves some out. The sample has under 350,000 clones; roughly 89% are singletons. The CDR3 is 15 amino acids. Germline V gives CDR1 SGHTA, CDR2 FQGNSA. Trimming cost V 5 bases and J 1 base, with 14 bases left between them. The chain links TRBV7-2 to TRBJ1-2; unclear D gene. The sequence was obtained from a man between 40 and 49 years old with acute or convalescent COVID-19. Sequenced sample: peripheral blood. CDR3 in DNA: TGTGCCAGCAGCCTTCTGGGCAACAATAACTATGGCTACACCTTC. Translated, it gives CASSLLGNNNYGYTF.